This T cell receptor beta chain came from a study of cytomegalovirus exposure and HLA in healthy donors. The PCR used 60 Vbeta and 13 Jbeta primers. Sequencing was performed with immunoSEQ multiplex PCR; in TCRdb, only in-frame clones are kept and a portion is missing. The sample includes 93,000 or so clones, more than 75% seen only once; the top ten take 10%. Findings of the study overall: Accurate prediction of most subjects' HLA-A and HLA-B alleles from TCR beta sequences was reported. A later analysis, which compared TCR beta chains of equal frequency, found the HLA-associated ones more clonally expanded. It emerged from a later analysis that several of the most significant clusters appeared to be linked to common viral pathogens.

This CDR3 comprises 12 residues. Trimming shortened V by 6 bases and J by 8 bases, and 13 bases separated the two germline ends. Germline V lookup: CDR1 SQVTM, CDR2 ANQGSEA. On this clone itself: Its antigen is as yet unknown.

The specimen sequenced was PBMCs. V usage is TRBV29-1 and J usage is TRBJ1-4; maybe TRBD1 (6 bases). The source of this sequence is a woman aged 18-29 years in good health and CMV-seropositive. CDR3 amino acids: CSVRDTKEKLFF. The CDR3 nucleotides are TGCAGCGTCCGGGACACGAAAGAAAAACTGTTTTTT.